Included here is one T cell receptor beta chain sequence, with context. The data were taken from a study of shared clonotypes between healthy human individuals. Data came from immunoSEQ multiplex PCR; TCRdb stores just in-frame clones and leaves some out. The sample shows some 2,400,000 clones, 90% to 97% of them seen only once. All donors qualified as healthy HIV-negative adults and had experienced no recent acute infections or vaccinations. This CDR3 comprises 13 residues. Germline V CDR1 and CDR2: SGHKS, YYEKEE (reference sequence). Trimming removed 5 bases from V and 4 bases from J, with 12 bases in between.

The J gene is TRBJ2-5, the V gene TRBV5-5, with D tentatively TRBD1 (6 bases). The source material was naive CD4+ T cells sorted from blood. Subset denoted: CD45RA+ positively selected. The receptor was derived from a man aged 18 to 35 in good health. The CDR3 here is CASSSDRTETQYF. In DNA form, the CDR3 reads TGTGCCAGCAGTTCCGACAGGACAGAGACCCAGTACTTC.